This TCR beta chain came from a study of cytomegalovirus exposure and HLA in healthy donors. Overall study results and limits: Likely technical artifact: a cluster of highly shared sequence variants.

It was with 60 Vbeta and 13 Jbeta primers that the PCR ran. The protocol was immunoSEQ multiplex PCR, while the TCRdb copy is restricted to in-frame clones and leaves out a portion. The repertoire holds 100,000 to 150,000 clones, with about 80% as singletons. The germline V gene encodes CDR1 SSHAT and CDR2 FNYEAQ (reference sequence). The ends lost 5 bases at V and 0 bases at J; junction bases unmatched: 5. This CDR3 has 15 residues. For this clone: Its antigen is currently unknown.

The TCR comes from a girl aged 2 to 9 in good health and CMV-seronegative. This rearrangement joins TRBV7-7 to TRBJ2-5; the match to TRBD2 covers 8 bases. The sample taken for sequencing was PBMCs. For the CDR3, the DNA is TGTGCCAGCAGCCCGTTAGCGGGGCACCAAGAGACCCAGTACTTC. Protein sequence: CASSPLAGHQETQYF.